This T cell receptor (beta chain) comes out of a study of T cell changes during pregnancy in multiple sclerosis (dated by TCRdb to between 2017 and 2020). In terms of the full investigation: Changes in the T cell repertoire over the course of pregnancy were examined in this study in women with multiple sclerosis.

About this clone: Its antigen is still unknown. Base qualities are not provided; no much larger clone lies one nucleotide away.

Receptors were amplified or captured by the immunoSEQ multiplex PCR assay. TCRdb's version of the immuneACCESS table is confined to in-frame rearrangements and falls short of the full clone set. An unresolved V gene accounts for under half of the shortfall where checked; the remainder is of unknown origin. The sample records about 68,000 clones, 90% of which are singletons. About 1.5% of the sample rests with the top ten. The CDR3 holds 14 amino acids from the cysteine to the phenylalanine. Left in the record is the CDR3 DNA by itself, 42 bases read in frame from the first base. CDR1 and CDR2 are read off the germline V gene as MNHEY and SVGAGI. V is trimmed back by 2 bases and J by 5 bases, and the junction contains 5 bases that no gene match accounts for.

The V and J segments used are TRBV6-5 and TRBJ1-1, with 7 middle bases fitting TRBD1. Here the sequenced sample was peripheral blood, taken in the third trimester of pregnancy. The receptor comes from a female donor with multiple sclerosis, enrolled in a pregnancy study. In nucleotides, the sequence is TGTGCCAGCAGTTACCAGGGGGTGAGGACTGAAGCTTTCTTT. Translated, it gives CASSYQGVRTEAFF.